The 8 T cell receptor beta chains below all came from one sample that was sequenced in a study of T cell responses to AZD1222 COVID-19 vaccine. The method was immunoSEQ multiplex PCR; TCRdb's version includes in-frame clones alone and lacks a portion of them. The top ten hold under 20% of the sample, which has about 150,000 clones, roughly 90% seen once. The sample was peripheral blood, taken on day 0 of AZD1222 vaccination. The origin of the receptors is an adult in good health.

The rearrangement joins TRBV4-1 to TRBJ1-2; 10 positions match TRBD1. After removal of 3 bases from V and 8 bases from J, the junction contained 6 bases not matched to a gene. This CDR3 contains 14 residues. Germline assignment: CDR1 MGHRA and CDR2 YSYEKL. The CDR3 DNA reads as TGCGCCAGCAGCCAGGGGGGACAGGGGTTCGGCTACACCTTC. Translated, it gives CASSQGGQGFGYTF.

The chain has TRBV3-1 (or the pseudogene TRBV3-2) and TRBJ1-1; 10 bases align to TRBD1. J gave up 5 bases and V 4 bases, and 7 bases lay outside the gene matches. From germline, CDR1 is LGHDT and CDR2 YNNKEL (reference sequence). The CDR3 has 15 amino acids. The CDR3 DNA reads TGTGCCAGCAGCCCCCGGACAGGGGGGGGGACTGAAGCTTTCTTT. Translation gives CASSPRTGGGTEAFF.

This chain uses TRBV11-1 with TRBJ2-1; D is perhaps TRBD2 (5 bases). From germline, CDR1 is SGHAT and CDR2 FQDESV (reference sequence). V was cut by 2 bases and J by 4 bases, with 15 bases left in between. This CDR3 contains 16 residues. This CDR3 reads CASSLINVGVYNEQFF. For the CDR3, the DNA is TGTGCCAGCAGCTTAATTAACGTCGGGGTTTACAATGAGCAGTTCTTC.

The rearrangement uses TRBV4-1 and TRBJ1-2, with D maybe TRBD1 (5 bases). In germline, CDR1 is MGHRA, CDR2 YSYEKL. This CDR3 has 14 amino acids. Between the trimmed V and J ends, which lost 4 bases and 2 bases, there was a span of 11 bases. In DNA, the CDR3 is TGCGCCAGCAGCCCCGTGGGGGGGAACTATGGCTACACCTTC. As protein: CASSPVGGNYGYTF.

V and J are TRBV30 and TRBJ1-2; 11 bases map to TRBD1. The V and J ends lost 0 bases and 8 bases, in that order; junction bases with no gene match: 8. Germline CDR1 GTSNPN, CDR2 SVGIG (reference sequence). There are 15 residues in the CDR3. The CDR3 loop reads CAWSVGTGGAMGYTF. In nucleotides, the CDR3 is TGTGCCTGGAGTGTAGGGACAGGGGGGGCTATGGGCTACACCTTC. The full variable domain, its missing parts supplied by reference TRBV30 and TRBJ1-2, is SQTIHQWPATLVQPVGSPLSLECTVEGTSNPNLYWYRQAAGRGLQLLFYSVGIGQISSEVPQNLSASRPQDRQFILSSKKLLLSDSGFYLCAWSVGTGGAMGYTFGSGTRLTVV.

The chain uses TRBV5-4 and TRBJ2-5; D tentatively fits TRBD1 or TRBD2 (7 bases each). CDR1 and CDR2 from the germline V gene are SGHNT and YYREEE (reference sequence). CDR3 size: 13 residues. V lost 1 base, J lost 7 bases, and 11 bases lay in between. CDR3 amino acids: CASSLTGEGTQYF. In nucleotides, the CDR3 is TGTGCCAGCAGCTTGACAGGGGAGGGGACCCAGTACTTC.

The genes are TRBV5-5 and TRBJ2-2; D remains ambiguous. CDR1 and CDR2 (germline): SGHKS, YYEKEE (reference sequence). V shed 2 bases and J shed 5 bases, with 7 bases lying between them. The CDR3 has 13 amino acids. CDR3 nucleotide sequence: TGTGCCAGCAGCTTTCTGGGGACCGGGGAGCTGTTTTTT. Translated, it gives CASSFLGTGELFF. Using reference TRBV5-5 and TRBJ2-2 for the parts outside the CDR3, the full variable domain is DAGVTQSPTHLIKTRGQQVTLRCSPISGHKSVSWYQQVLGQGPQFIFQYYEKEERGRGNFPDRFSARQFPNYSSELNVNALLLGDSALYLCASSFLGTGELFFGEGSRLTVL.

The CDR3: CAIQSDRIEAFF. For the CDR3, the DNA is TGTGCCATCCAATCAGACAGGATCGAAGCTTTCTTT. The chain carries TRBV10-3 and TRBJ1-1; weak D call: TRBD1 (6 bases). CDR3 length: 12 amino acids. The V and J ends lost 8 bases and 8 bases respectively, with 15 bases between them. The germline CDR1 and CDR2 sequences are ENHRY and SYGVKD.